The 24 T cell receptor beta chains given below trace back to one sample, sequenced in a study of CD8+CD57+ T cells in acquired aplastic anemia. Genomic DNA, the template, was used for profiling of the TCR beta VDJ and CDR3. MiXCR was run by TCRdb on the reads, yielding one entry per CDR3 protein. The sample holds around 200,000 distinct CDR3 sequences, about three fifths seen once. Patients chosen for sequencing had shown CD8+CD57+ cell expansion by flow cytometry. Source material: sorted CD4+, CD8+, or CD8+CD57+ T cells (not recorded which) from PBMCs. These receptors were taken from a human donor with aplastic anemia.

The chain couples TRBV19 to TRBJ1-2; D might be TRBD1 (6 bases). The CDR3 runs 14 residues. Trimming pared 3 bases from V and 7 bases from J, leaving 15 bases between. Looked up from germline, CDR1 is LNHDA and CDR2 is SQIVND (reference sequence). For the CDR3, the DNA is TGTGCCAGTAGTATTGGGGGGGCAGTCGGTGGCTACACCTTC. Protein sequence: CASSIGGAVGGYTF.

The chain recombines TRBV29-1 with TRBJ2-1; maybe TRBD1 (6 bases). CDR1 SQVTM and CDR2 ANQGSEA come from the germline V gene. V lost 6 bases and J 4 bases, leaving 13 bases between the germline ends. The length of the CDR3 is 13 residues. In DNA, the CDR3 is TGCAGCGTCCGACAGGATCCGTACAATGAGCAGTTCTTC. Protein product: CSVRQDPYNEQFF.

The chain employs TRBV5-1 and TRBJ2-1; D is tentatively TRBD1 or TRBD2 (6 bases each). Trimming stripped 4 bases from V and 7 bases from J, with 15 bases between. CDR3 length: 14 amino acids. The V gene's germline CDR1 is SGHRS and CDR2 YFSETQ. In DNA, the CDR3 is TGCGCCAGCAGCACGGGACGAGGGGGGAATGAGCAGTTCTTC. Protein: CASSTGRGGNEQFF.

The chain recombines TRBV19 with TRBJ1-5; 8 nucleotides agree with TRBD1. Germline lookup yields CDR1 LNHDA and CDR2 SQIVND (reference sequence). This CDR3 is 16 amino acids long. The V gene end was trimmed by 5 bases and the J gene end by 1 base; junction bases not matched to a gene: 7. Here the CDR3 reads CASSYAGGLSNQPQHF. CDR3 DNA sequence: TGTGCCAGTAGTTACGCAGGGGGCTTGAGCAATCAGCCCCAGCATTTT.

Concerning this clonotype: Compared with germline, one end of the junction differs, possibly owing to a read error. J is TRBJ2-7 and V is TRBV2, with TRBD2 matching 8 bases. The germline gives CDR1 SNHLY, CDR2 FYNNEI. The CDR3 runs to 15 residues. The CDR3 DNA is TGTGCCAGCAGTCCCACGGGACTAGATTTTTACGTGCAGTACTTC. Residues: CASSPTGLDFYVQYF.

This clonotype was detected only a few times. Since the CDR3 does not end with the conserved phenylalanine or tryptophan, this likely comes from a read error. Because the CDR3's place on the DNA is in doubt, the DNA is left out and the CDR3 is given as listed by TCRdb. V and J are TRBV29-1 and TRBJ2-1; TRBD1 is the table's D call, not checked against the DNA. Germline V gene sequence: CDR1 SQVTM, CDR2 ANQGSEA. The CDR3 sequence runs 12 residues, both termini included. The CDR3 protein is CRSKDRDPSTNT.

V gene TRBV12-3 or TRBV12-4 combines with J gene TRBJ2-1; 7 bases map to TRBD2. Unmatched junction bases numbered 6, after V lost 1 base and J lost 6 bases. The CDR3 loop spans 15 amino acids. CDR3 in DNA: TGTGCCAGCAGTTTAGGCGGGAGAGTTTTCAATGAGCAGTTCTTC. This codes for CASSLGGRVFNEQFF.

This chain uses TRBV7-9 with TRBJ1-1, with D maybe TRBD1 (5 bases). Germline V lookup: CDR1 SEHNR, CDR2 FQNEAQ (reference sequence). The CDR3 sequence is 14 residues long. Trimming removed 5 bases from V and 4 bases from J, with 14 bases in between. CDR3 residues: CASSQPGIVTEAFF. Here the CDR3 DNA reads TGTGCCAGCAGCCAACCAGGGATTGTCACTGAAGCTTTCTTT. Together with reference TRBV7-9 and TRBJ1-1, the CDR3 gives the full variable domain: DTGVSQNPRHKITKRGQNVTFRCDPISEHNRLYWYRQTLGQGPEFLTYFQNEAQLEKSRLLSDRFSAERPKGSFSTLEIQRTEQGDSAMYLCASSQPGIVTEAFFGQGTRLTVV.

Comment on this clonotype: Given the absence of the conserved phenylalanine or tryptophan at the CDR3 end, a read error is likely. The V and J genes are TRBV15 and TRBJ2-1; D unclear. The CDR3 loop spans 12 amino acids. The germline V gene has CDR1 LNHNV and CDR2 YYDKDF (reference sequence). Trimming removed 4 bases from V and 10 bases from J, with 11 bases in between. CDR3 in amino acids: CATSNRRAEQFS. The CDR3 nucleotides read TGTGCCACCAGCAACCGACGGGCGGAGCAGTTCTCC.

Turning to this clonotype: Germline and junction disagree at one end, which may indicate a read error. V is TRBV7-2 and J is TRBJ2-5, with 7 bases fitting TRBD1. The germline CDR1 and CDR2 sequences are SGHTA and FQGNSA. The CDR3 totals 16 residues. The DNA of the CDR3 is TGCGCCAGCAGCCAAGAAGGAAGGGGGCGACGGGAGACCCAGTACTTC. Protein: CASSQEGRGRRETQYF.

The V call is TRBV2, the J call TRBJ1-2, with 9 nucleotides matching TRBD1. V lost 6 bases, J lost 7 bases, and 9 bases stayed unmatched. This CDR3 is built from 14 residues. Germline V lookup: CDR1 SNHLY, CDR2 FYNNEI. The CDR3 is CASSRQTGGSGYTF. CDR3 in DNA: TGTGCCAGCAGCCGACAGACAGGGGGTTCTGGCTACACCTTC.

As regards this clonotype: Just one base apart from a much larger clone, this may be a read error. The chain carries TRBV7-9 and TRBJ1-4, with D perhaps TRBD1 (6 bases). The germline V gene encodes CDR1 SEHNR and CDR2 FQNEAQ (reference sequence). Trimming removed 8 bases at V and 5 bases at J, with 15 bases between. This CDR3 spans 14 amino acids. The CDR3 DNA follows: TGTGCCAGCCGCTCGTTGGGGGCGAATGAAAAACTGTTTTTT. Translation gives CASRSLGANEKLFF. The full variable domain, its missing parts supplied by reference TRBV7-9 and TRBJ1-4, is DTGVSQNPRHKITKRGQNVTFRCDPISEHNRLYWYRQTLGQGPEFLTYFQNEAQLEKSRLLSDRFSAERPKGSFSTLEIQRTEQGDSAMYLCASRSLGANEKLFFGSGTQLSVL.

V gene TRBV10-2 combines with J gene TRBJ2-1; 7 bases map to TRBD1. Germline-derived CDR1 and CDR2 are WSHSY and SAAADI. V lost 2 bases and J lost 3; bases outside the gene matches: 10. This CDR3 is built from 17 residues. The CDR3 DNA sequence: TGCGCCAGCAGTGAGGAGGGGGACAGAGGTCACTACAATGAGCAGTTCTTC. Residues: CASSEEGDRGHYNEQFF.

V usage is TRBV5-1 and J usage is TRBJ1-2; 12 nucleotides agree with TRBD1. J lost 8 bases, V lost 4 bases, and 9 bases had no gene match. Germline V CDR1 and CDR2: SGHRS, YFSETQ. The CDR3 runs to 15 residues. CDR3: CASSPEPGTGGGYTF. DNA of the CDR3: TGCGCCAGCAGCCCGGAACCCGGGACAGGGGGCGGCTACACCTTC.

This chain connects TRBV20-1 to TRBJ2-3; tentatively, D is TRBD1 or TRBD2 (5 bases each). V was pared by 2 bases and J by 1 base, with 13 bases between. Per the germline V gene, CDR1 is DFQATT and CDR2 is SNEGSKA (reference sequence). The CDR3 spans 15 residues. The CDR3: CSARPGRTCTDTQYF. The CDR3 coding sequence is TGCAGTGCTAGACCGGGGCGTACCTGCACAGATACGCAGTATTTT.

The rearrangement links TRBV10-3 to TRBJ2-7, with 7 nucleotides matching TRBD2. The V gene end was trimmed by 10 bases and the J gene end by 2 bases; junction bases not matched to a gene: 8. The CDR3 has 13 residues. The germline gives CDR1 ENHRY, CDR2 SYGVKD. CDR3 sequence reads: CATGLGGAYEQYF. The CDR3 nucleotides are TGTGCCACGGGGCTTGGGGGGGCCTACGAGCAGTACTTC.

The rearrangement links TRBV2 to TRBJ1-5; D possibly corresponds to TRBD1 (6 bases). The germline CDR1 and CDR2 sequences are SNHLY and FYNNEI. The V gene lost 1 base and the J gene lost 3 bases, with 10 bases spanning the gap. The CDR3 consists of 15 residues. CDR3 sequence (DNA): TGTGCCAGCAGTGAAGGGGACACAATCAATCAGCCCCAGCATTTT. Its protein is CASSEGDTINQPQHF.

The chain joins TRBV2 to TRBJ1-1; D gene unclear. V gave up 6 bases and J gave up 1 base, with 15 bases separating them. The CDR3 totals 15 residues. Germline V gene sequence: CDR1 SNHLY, CDR2 FYNNEI. CDR3 coding DNA: TGTGCCAGCAGGGTAGATCTGGCGGGGAACACTGAAGCTTTCTTT. It encodes CASRVDLAGNTEAFF. Combining the CDR3 with reference TRBV2 and TRBJ1-1 gives the whole variable domain EPEVTQTPSHQVTQMGQEVILRCVPISNHLYFYWYRQILGQKVEFLVSFYNNEISEKSEIFDDQFSVERPDGSNFTLKIRSTKLEDSAMYFCASRVDLAGNTEAFFGQGTRLTVV.

In this sample, this clonotype turned up many times. V usage is TRBV6-1 and J usage is TRBJ2-5, with unresolved D. The CDR3 extends over 16 amino acids. V lost 6 bases, J lost 5 bases, and 22 bases lay in between. Germline V CDR1 and CDR2: MNHNS, SASEGT. CDR3 DNA: TGTGCCAGCAGACCCAGCCATTATGGTCCCTGGGAGACCCAGTACTTC. Its translation: CASRPSHYGPWETQYF.

In DNA, the CDR3 is TGCAGTGGGCAGGGGGACATCTACGAGCAGTACTTC. Protein: CSGQGDIYEQYF. The rearrangement uses TRBV20-1 and TRBJ2-7, with TRBD1 matching 7 bases. With 7 bases clipped from V and 3 bases from J, the junction kept 6 bases outside the gene matches. The germline CDR1 and CDR2 sequences are DFQATT and SNEGSKA (reference sequence). The CDR3 covers 12 residues.

The chain combines TRBV5-1 with TRBJ2-7; D may be TRBD1 or TRBD2 (6 bases each). Trimming stripped 3 bases from V and 4 bases from J, with 20 bases between. The CDR3 is made up of 16 amino acids. Germline V gene sequence: CDR1 SGHRS, CDR2 YFSETQ. In DNA, the CDR3 is TGCGCCAGCAGCTCAGGGGACTTGACCGGGACGTACGAGCAGTACTTC. Its protein is CASSSGDLTGTYEQYF.

This rearrangement joins TRBV9 to TRBJ1-6; 7 nucleotides line up with TRBD1. The V and J ends lost 8 bases and 8 bases, in that order; junction bases with no gene match: 10. This CDR3 is built from 14 residues. Germline V gene sequence: CDR1 SGDLS, CDR2 YYNGEE. The CDR3 DNA reads as TGTGCCAGTAGCAGAGGGACAGTTGATTCACCCCTCCACTTT. Protein sequence: CASSRGTVDSPLHF.

The chain carries TRBV7-6 and TRBJ2-3; D is unclear. V lost 6 bases, J lost 1 base, and 5 bases lay in between. Germline CDR1 is SGHVS and CDR2 is FNYEAQ. The CDR3 has 12 amino acids. CDR3 protein: CASSGGTDTQYF. CDR3 bases: TGTGCCAGCAGTGGAGGCACAGATACGCAGTATTTT.

The V call is TRBV9, the J call TRBJ2-3; 10 bases match TRBD2. Per germline, CDR1 SGDLS and CDR2 YYNGEE. CDR3 length: 17 residues. V lost 1 base, J lost 5 bases, and 10 bases stayed unmatched. The CDR3: CASSVRSSGGAVDTQYF. The CDR3, as DNA: TGTGCCAGCAGCGTACGATCCAGCGGGGGGGCGGTAGATACGCAGTATTTT.